Listed here are 2 T cell receptor beta chains from one sample, sequenced in a study of early T cells in non-severe SARS-CoV-2 infection. TCRdb reprocessed the 5' RACE reads with MiXCR, giving one entry per CDR3 protein. Of some 60,000 distinct CDR3 sequences in the sample, 10% were seen once. Sequencing was carried out using whole blood. The receptors were gathered from an adult who was a healthcare worker with PCR-confirmed SARS-CoV-2 infection or an uninfected control (not recorded which).

This clonotype was observed many times. V gene TRBV5-6 combines with J gene TRBJ2-7; D remains unclear. Germline loops: CDR1 SGHDT, CDR2 YYEEEE. The CDR3 extends over 15 amino acids. V lost 0 bases and J 0 bases, leaving 10 bases between the germline ends. CDR3 DNA: TGTGCCAGCAGCTTGGAATCAGGAAGCTCCTACGAGCAGTACTTC. Translation gives CASSLESGSSYEQYF.

The sample holds a few counts of this clonotype. The chain recombines TRBV4-3 with TRBJ1-4, with D perhaps matching TRBD1 (5 bases). V shed 3 bases and J shed 8 bases, with 10 bases lying between them. CDR1 and CDR2 (germline): LGHNA, YSLEER. The CDR3 runs 13 residues. CDR3 protein: CASSQQTAEKLFF. As DNA, the CDR3 is TGCGCCAGCAGCCAGCAGACAGCGGAAAAACTGTTTTTT.